In this sample, the clone carrying this T cell receptor (beta chain) turned up a few times. Its antigen is undetermined. The donors were in the approximately 130-subject validation cohort, distinct from the roughly 700-subject first cohort. Generated by immunoSEQ multiplex PCR, the TCRdb table keeps only in-frame clones and is missing some. The sample lists fewer than 200,000 clones; 80% to 90% were seen once. This entry comes from a study of cytomegalovirus exposure and HLA in healthy donors. The study's findings and limits: As confirmed in vitro, three CMV-associated chains were specific for CMV antigens. The classifier, whose performance was assessed in both the original and validation cohorts, reportedly diagnosed cytomegalovirus status with high specificity and sensitivity.

The V end lost 4 bases, the J end lost 2 bases, and 15 bases lay between the germline ends. This CDR3 region has 16 residues. Germline V gives CDR1 MGHRA, CDR2 YSYEKL. Input material: PBMCs. This sequence was found in a woman aged 25 to 39 in good health and CMV-seronegative. The gene calls are TRBV4-1 and TRBJ1-5; D may be TRBD1 (6 bases). This CDR3 reads CASSPQGTVGNQPQHF. As DNA, the CDR3 is TGCGCCAGCAGCCCGCAGGGGACGGTCGGCAATCAGCCCCAGCATTTT.